Shown below are 15 T cell receptor beta chains from a single sample sequenced in a study of blood T cells in healthy people across ages. Primed by a sample-barcoded 5' primer and a J-beta primer mix, a second PCR proceeded for 7 to 11 cycles. TCRdb used MiXCR to reprocess the 5' RACE reads, holding one entry per CDR3 protein. The repertoire holds some 900,000 distinct CDR3 sequences, with about 48% as singletons. The sample taken for sequencing was blood. The receptor set was obtained from a man younger than 45 in good health.

This clonotype was seen a few times. This could be a read error, since a much larger clone is one nucleotide away. The chain has TRBV20-1 and TRBJ2-5, with 10 positions matching TRBD2. Germline loops: CDR1 DFQATT, CDR2 SNEGSKA (reference sequence). The CDR3 consists of 14 residues. J lost 11 bases, V lost 6 bases, and 15 bases had no gene match. The CDR3 reads CSADSSGGKSEQYF. The CDR3 DNA is TGCAGTGCAGACTCTAGCGGGGGCAAGAGTGAGCAGTACTTC.

This chain links TRBV20-1 with TRBJ1-6, with D possibly TRBD1 on 6 matching bases. Germline V gene data show CDR1 as DFQATT and CDR2 as SNEGSKA (reference sequence). The CDR3 spans 11 residues. Deletions cut 6 bases from V and 17 bases from J, with 17 bases between. This CDR3 is CSASQGMGVHF. In DNA, the CDR3 is TGCAGTGCAAGCCAGGGGATGGGGGTCCACTTT.

This clonotype was recorded a few times. The rearrangement uses TRBV29-1 and TRBJ1-2, with D possibly TRBD1 on 6 matching bases. CDR1 SQVTM and CDR2 ANQGSEA come from the germline V gene. The CDR3 has 12 amino acids. V was pared by 4 bases and J by 5 bases, with 11 bases between. The CDR3 DNA sequence: TGCAGCGTTGTTCCACAGGGATATGGCTACACCTTC. Its translation: CSVVPQGYGYTF.

Concerning this clonotype: This could be a read error, since a much larger clone is one nucleotide away. The chain carries TRBV20-1 and TRBJ2-5, with 9 bases lining up with TRBD1. Germline V lookup: CDR1 DFQATT, CDR2 SNEGSKA (reference sequence). The CDR3 contains 18 residues. After removal of 2 bases from V and 4 bases from J, the junction contained 17 bases not matched to a gene. This CDR3 is CSARTGYMEQGALETQYF. CDR3 nucleotides: TGCAGTGCTAGAACCGGGTACATGGAACAGGGGGCTTTAGAGACCCAGTACTTC.

The rearrangement uses TRBV6-5 and TRBJ2-7; a possible D gene is TRBD2 (6 bases). This CDR3 comprises 15 residues. V dropped 0 bases and J dropped 0 bases, with 9 bases sitting between them. CDR1 and CDR2 from the germline V gene are MNHEY and SVGAGI. CDR3: CASSYSGGLSYEQYF. In DNA, the CDR3 is TGTGCCAGCAGTTACTCAGGAGGGCTCTCCTACGAGCAGTACTTC.

J is TRBJ2-5 and V is TRBV9, with TRBD2 identical over 14 bases. The V gene end was trimmed by 2 bases and the J gene end by 11 bases; junction bases not matched to a gene: 11. CDR3 length equals 16 residues. Germline CDR1 SGDLS, CDR2 YYNGEE. CDR3 sequence reads: CASSVTTSGGANEQYF. CDR3 coding DNA: TGTGCCAGCAGCGTTACGACTAGCGGGGGGGCTAATGAGCAGTACTTC.

V gene TRBV6-2 or TRBV6-3 combines with J gene TRBJ2-3; the match to TRBD1 covers 10 bases. The CDR3 length is 16 residues. V was pared by 6 bases and J by 4 bases, with 10 bases of the junction left unmatched. CDR1 and CDR2 from the germline V gene are MNHEY and SVGEGT. The CDR3: CASRPGQGFGADTQYF. The CDR3 DNA sequence: TGTGCCAGCAGGCCGGGACAGGGGTTTGGCGCAGATACGCAGTATTTT.

This clonotype was found once. CDR3 amino acids: CASASLETQYF. In DNA form, the CDR3 reads TGTGCCAGCGCCTCGCTAGAGACCCAGTACTTC. The chain is built from TRBV7-8 and TRBJ2-7; D is unclear. Gene TRBJ2-5 matches the end of the DNA better, so the J call may be wrong. In germline, CDR1 is SGHVS, CDR2 FQNEAQ. CDR3 length: 11 amino acids.

This clonotype was detected only a few times. This chain links TRBV20-1 with TRBJ2-7; 8 nucleotides match TRBD2. Germline CDR1 and CDR2: DFQATT and SNEGSKA (reference sequence). The V and J ends lost 6 bases and 0 bases, in that order; junction bases with no gene match: 10. CDR3 length equals 15 residues. The CDR3 loop reads CSAAHEAGASYEQYF. The CDR3 DNA sequence: TGCAGTGCCGCCCACGAAGCGGGGGCCTCCTACGAGCAGTACTTC.

This sequence joins TRBV24-1 and TRBJ2-1, with TRBD1 matching over 11 bases. CDR3 length: 14 amino acids. The V gene's germline CDR1 is KGHDR and CDR2 SFDVKD. V lost 9 bases and J lost 6; bases outside the gene matches: 6. As DNA, the CDR3 is TGTGCCACCGGGGGACAGGGGGAGGGCAATGAGCAGTTCTTC. This translates into CATGGQGEGNEQFF.

This clonotype appeared once. V is TRBV3-1 and J is TRBJ2-1; 11 positions match TRBD1. The germline V gene has CDR1 LGHDT and CDR2 YNNKEL (reference sequence). The J segment lost 4 bases and the V segment lost 4 bases, leaving 6 bases of the junction unmatched. This CDR3 is 16 amino acids long. The CDR3 loop is CASSRLGTGGYNEQFF. CDR3 coding DNA: TGTGCCAGCAGCCGCCTCGGGACAGGGGGGTACAATGAGCAGTTCTTC.

The rearrangement uses TRBV4-3 and TRBJ2-1, with TRBD1 matching 9 bases. The ends lost 7 bases at V and 9 bases at J; junction bases unmatched: 13. Germline V gene data show CDR1 as LGHNA and CDR2 as YSLEER. The CDR3 is made up of 15 amino acids. DNA of the CDR3: TGCGCCAGCACCCACGGGACAGGGACGTTGGGTGAGCAGTTCTTC. Translation: CASTHGTGTLGEQFF.

The rearrangement uses TRBV3-1 and TRBJ2-6; D perhaps matches TRBD1 (6 bases). V lost 3 bases and J 4 bases, leaving 16 bases between the germline ends. Per the germline V gene, CDR1 is LGHDT and CDR2 is YNNKEL (reference sequence). The CDR3 sequence is 17 residues long. This chain's CDR3 is CASSQMRQGPGANVLTF. The DNA of the CDR3 is TGTGCCAGCAGCCAGATGCGGCAGGGGCCCGGGGCCAACGTCCTGACTTTC.

This clonotype has a count of ten or more. This chain uses TRBV28 with TRBJ1-1, with a tentative D call TRBD1 (5 bases). This CDR3 contains 11 residues. Trimming cost V 7 bases and J 7 bases, with 10 bases left between them. Germline loops: CDR1 MDHEN, CDR2 SYDVKM. CDR3 in amino acids: CASIKRGEAFF. The CDR3 nucleotides read TGTGCCAGCATTAAGAGGGGTGAAGCTTTCTTT.

The V and J genes are TRBV11-3 and TRBJ2-7; D is perhaps TRBD2 (6 bases). Germline V CDR1 and CDR2: SGHNT, YENEEA. V lost 6 bases and J lost 4, with 13 bases in between. This CDR3 is 13 amino acids long. The CDR3 spells CASSPDGGYEQYF. As DNA, the CDR3 is TGTGCCAGCAGTCCGGACGGGGGTTACGAGCAGTACTTC.